This TCR beta chain was captured by sequencing in a study of cytomegalovirus exposure and HLA in healthy donors. Study findings and constraints: The study flagged about 160 TCR beta chains as cytomegalovirus-associated.

PCR used 60 Vbeta primers and 13 Jbeta primers. In the original workflow: Later, an analysis found tens of millions of unique TCR beta chains, and 8.5 million to 14 million of these were shared. The repertoire was sequenced with immunoSEQ multiplex PCR; TCRdb's copy has only in-frame clones and lacks some. D and trimming were read from the DNA, whereas the V and J calls and clone size are those reported in that table. Counted here are approximately 120,000 clones, roughly 76% occurring once; the ten biggest clones make up approximately 7.7%. The CDR3 is 13 amino acids. Germline values: CDR1 MNHEY, CDR2 SVGAGI. Trimming pared 5 bases from V and 5 bases from J, leaving 12 bases between. In regard to this clone: What it binds is not known.

The sequencing input was PBMCs. The rearrangement links TRBV6-5 to TRBJ2-5; a weak D match, TRBD2 (6 bases). This sequence originates from a woman in her fifties or sixties in good health and CMV-seropositive. The CDR3 DNA follows: TGTGCCAGCAGTGGGGGACTTTGGGAGACCCAGTACTTC. Its translation is CASSGGLWETQYF.